The clone carrying this T cell receptor beta chain has a handful of counts. What it binds is not known. The CDR3 is made up of 15 amino acids. Germline CDR1 SGHTA, CDR2 FQGTGA. The V and J ends lost 2 bases and 2 bases, in that order; junction bases with no gene match: 4. Total RNA, at least 5.5 micrograms per sample, came from PBMCs. This entry belongs to a study of blood T cells in healthy people across ages. Overall study results and limits: A greater number of naive CD4+ cells and higher diversity distinguished long-lived donors from aged donors.

Primers used in a second PCR of about 6 to 11 cycles were a sample-barcoded 5' primer and a J-beta primer mix. Via MiXCR, TCRdb re-called the 5' RACE reads, giving one row per CDR3 protein. The sample has around 1,800,000 distinct CDR3 sequences; around 40% are singletons. The gene calls are TRBV7-3 and TRBJ2-7, with 9 bases lining up with TRBD2. The sequenced sample consisted of blood. The sequence was collected from a human donor in good health. In nucleotides, the CDR3 is TGTGCCAGCAGCTTATTGGTAGCGGGGGCCTACGAGCAGTACTTC. Protein: CASSLLVAGAYEQYF. Complete variable domain (other parts from reference TRBV7-3 and TRBJ2-7): GAGVSQTPSNKVTEKGKYVELRCDPISGHTALYWYRQSLGQGPEFLIYFQGTGAADDSGLPNDRFFAVRPEGSVSTLKIQRTERGDSAVYLCASSLLVAGAYEQYFGPGTRLTVT.